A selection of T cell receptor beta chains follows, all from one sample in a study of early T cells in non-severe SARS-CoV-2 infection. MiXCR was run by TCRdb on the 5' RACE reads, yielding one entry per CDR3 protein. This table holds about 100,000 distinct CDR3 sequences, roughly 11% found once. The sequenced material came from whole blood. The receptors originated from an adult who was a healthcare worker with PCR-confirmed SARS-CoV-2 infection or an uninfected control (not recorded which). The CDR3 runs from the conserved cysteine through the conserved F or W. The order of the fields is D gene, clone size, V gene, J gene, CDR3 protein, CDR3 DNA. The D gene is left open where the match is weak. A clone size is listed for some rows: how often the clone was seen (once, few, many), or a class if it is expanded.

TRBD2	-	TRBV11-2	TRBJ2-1	CASSLGLDNEQFF	TGTGCCAGCAGCCTGGGACTAGACAATGAGCAGTTCTTC
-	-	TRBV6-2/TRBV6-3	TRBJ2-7	CASASPSYEQYF	TGTGCCAGCGCCTCCCCCTCCTACGAGCAGTACTTC
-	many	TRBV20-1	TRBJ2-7	CSASSRPYYEQYF	TGCAGTGCTAGCTCCCGCCCTTACTACGAGCAGTACTTC
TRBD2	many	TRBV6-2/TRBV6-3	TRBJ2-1	CASSSTGGPYNEQFF	TGTGCCAGCAGCTCCACGGGAGGTCCCTACAATGAGCAGTTCTTC
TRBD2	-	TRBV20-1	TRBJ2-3	CSVTSGRADTQYF	TGCAGCGTTACTAGCGGGAGGGCAGATACGCAGTATTTT
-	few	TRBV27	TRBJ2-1	CASSLWGRVYNEQFF	TGTGCCAGCAGTTTATGGGGAAGAGTCTACAATGAGCAGTTCTTC
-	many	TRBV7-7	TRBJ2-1	CASSLRLQGGEQFF	TGTGCCAGCAGCTTACGTCTACAGGGTGGCGAGCAGTTCTTC
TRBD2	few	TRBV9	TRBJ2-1	CASSVGGRAYNEQFF	TGTGCCAGCAGCGTTGGCGGGAGGGCCTACAATGAGCAGTTCTTC
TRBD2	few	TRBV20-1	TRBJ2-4	CSARVAGGGHNF	TGCAGTGCTAGAGTAGCGGGAGGCGGCCATAACTTC
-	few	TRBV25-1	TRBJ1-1	CATLGPGGEAFF	TGTGCCACCCTCGGACCGGGGGGTGAAGCTTTCTTT
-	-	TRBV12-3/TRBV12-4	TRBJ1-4	CASSSPPGAVNEKLFF	TGTGCCAGCAGTTCCCCGCCCGGGGCCGTTAATGAAAAACTGTTTTTT
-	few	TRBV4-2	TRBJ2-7	CTSSQDAGSSYEQYF	TGTACCAGCAGCCAAGATGCGGGGTCCTCCTACGAGCAGTACTTC
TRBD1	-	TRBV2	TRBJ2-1	CASILDRENEQFF	TGTGCCAGCATTCTGGACAGGGAGAATGAGCAGTTCTTC